Each of the 13 T cell receptor beta chains below was sequenced from the same sample in a study of metastatic and nonmetastatic thyroid tumors. Until they underwent thyroid surgery, no patient had received any treatment. TCRdb reanalyzed the PCR reads with MiXCR. The sample consists of approximately 29,000 clones, over 15% of them appearing once. Sequenced input: blood. These receptors were collected from a female donor with papillary thyroid cancer or a benign thyroid nodule (not recorded which). Some clones in this sample may be carry-over from other donors' samples.

This clone was observed at least ten times. V gene TRBV19 combines with J gene TRBJ1-6, with D possibly being TRBD1 (6 bases). Trimming shortened V by 5 bases and J by 0 bases, and 14 bases separated the two germline ends. The CDR3 spans 17 residues. CDR1 is LNHDA, CDR2 SQIVND, per germline (reference sequence). The CDR3 region has the DNA TGTGCCAGTAGTTCCCGACAGGAGAGCTCCTATAATTCACCCCTCCACTTT. This codes for CASSSRQESSYNSPLHF. The complete variable domain, with remaining parts taken from reference TRBV19 and TRBJ1-6, reads DGGITQSPKYLFRKEGQNVTLSCEQNLNHDAMYWYRQDPGQGLRLIYYSQIVNDFQKGDIAEGYSVSREKKESFPLTVTSAQKNPTAFYLCASSSRQESSYNSPLHFGNGTRLTVT.

This chain links TRBV24-1 with TRBJ2-1; D is unclear. The CDR3 has 17 residues. CDR1 and CDR2 (germline): KGHDR, SFDVKD. V lost 5 bases to trimming and J lost 6 bases, with 22 bases between them. This CDR3 is CATSGSTWPRYPNEQFF. CDR3 nucleotides: TGTGCCACCAGTGGATCTACCTGGCCCCGGTACCCCAATGAGCAGTTCTTC.

This clone qualifies as medium-sized. The chain uses TRBV20-1 and TRBJ1-2; D remains unclear. The V end was cut by 3 bases, the J end by 0 bases, with 11 bases between. Germline V gene lookup returns CDR1 DFQATT and CDR2 SNEGSKA (reference sequence). This CDR3 comprises 14 residues. The CDR3: CSARRAPTNYGYTF. CDR3 nucleotides: TGCAGTGCTAGGAGGGCTCCCACTAACTATGGCTACACCTTC.

In this sample, this clone turned up many times. This clone may be a read error of a much larger clone one base away. Other DNA sequences in the same sample also yield this CDR3. This chain joins TRBV6-2 or TRBV6-3 and TRBJ1-1; 8 bases line up with TRBD1. CDR3 size: 14 residues. Germline V gives CDR1 MNHEY, CDR2 SVGEGT. The CDR3 nucleotides are TGTGCCAGCAGTTACTGGACAGGGAACACCGAAGCTTTCTTT. It is translated as CASSYWTGNTEAFF.

This clone appeared many times. The chain combines TRBV5-4 with TRBJ2-3; 11 nucleotides match TRBD2. This CDR3 region has 15 residues. V was clipped by 7 bases and J by 4 bases; unmatched bases: 8. Germline CDR1 SGHNT, CDR2 YYREEE (reference sequence). The CDR3 DNA is TGTGCCAGCCAAATACTAGCGGGAGTGTCAGATACGCAGTATTTT. Encoded protein: CASQILAGVSDTQYF.

On this clone itself: One junction end disagrees with the germline gene, perhaps due to a read error. CDR3 region: CASSKEIAGFYEQYF. The CDR3 DNA follows: TGTGCCAGCAGCAAAGAAATAGCGGGTTTTTACGAGCAGTACTTC. The chain recombines TRBV14 with TRBJ2-7; 7 nucleotides line up with TRBD2. Germline lookup yields CDR1 SGHDN and CDR2 FVKESK. The length of the CDR3 is 15 residues.

To note about this clone: The junction shows a germline mismatch at one end, possibly a read error. The chain is built from TRBV6-1 and TRBJ2-2, with 9 bases that match TRBD2. There are 15 residues in the CDR3. Germline V CDR1 and CDR2: MNHNS, SASEGT. This CDR3 is CASNMLAGNTGELFF. The CDR3 DNA sequence: TGTGCCAGCAATATGCTAGCGGGGAACACCGGTGAGCTGTTTTTT.

This clone was observed many times. The rearrangement uses TRBV27 and TRBJ2-3; either TRBD1 or TRBD2 may fit D (5 bases each). The V gene lost 6 bases and the J gene lost 0 bases, with 13 bases spanning the gap. CDR3 size: 15 residues. Germline loops: CDR1 MNHEY, CDR2 SMNVEV (reference sequence). The DNA of the CDR3 is TGTGCCAGCAGCCCCCAGAGGGGTAGCACAGATACGCAGTATTTT. It translates to CASSPQRGSTDTQYF.

By its share, this clone is medium-sized. The chain carries TRBV6-5 and TRBJ1-3; no firm D call. CDR1 is MNHEY and CDR2 is SVGAGI in the germline V gene. The CDR3 runs to 11 residues. V shed 3 bases and J shed 3 bases, with 0 bases lying between them. The CDR3, as DNA: TGTGCCAGCAGTTATGGAAACACCATATATTTT. As protein: CASSYGNTIYF.

This clone is medium-sized within its sample. V and J are TRBV3-1 and TRBJ1-4, with a possible D match to TRBD1 (6 bases). Germline lookup yields CDR1 LGHDT and CDR2 YNNKEL (reference sequence). The CDR3 contains 15 residues. V was clipped by 3 bases and J by 5 bases, with 13 bases between them. The CDR3 sequence is CASSQPTGSNEKLFF. The CDR3 DNA sequence: TGTGCCAGCAGCCAGCCGACAGGCTCCAATGAAAAACTGTTTTTT.

The chain links TRBV28 to TRBJ2-2, with TRBD2 as a possible D gene (5 bases). The V gene lost 10 bases and the J gene lost 5 bases, with 14 bases spanning the gap. Per germline, CDR1 MDHEN and CDR2 SYDVKM. CDR3 size: 13 residues. The CDR3 bases are TGTGCCATCATTTTAGCGTTGACCGGGGAGCTGTTTTTT. Amino acid sequence: CAIILALTGELFF.

This clone was counted many times. The genes are TRBV11-1 and TRBJ2-3; 9 bases map to TRBD1. The CDR3 totals 16 residues. Germline loops: CDR1 SGHAT, CDR2 FQDESV (reference sequence). V lost 6 bases, J lost 0 bases, and 7 bases stayed unmatched. The CDR3 DNA is TGTGCCAGCAGGAACACAGACAGGGGGAGCACAGATACGCAGTATTTT. Residues: CASRNTDRGSTDTQYF.

This clone was seen at least ten times. Different DNA sequences within this sample yield the same CDR3. The V call is TRBV5-5, the J call TRBJ1-5; 9 nucleotides align to TRBD1. Germline-derived CDR1 and CDR2 are SGHKS and YYEKEE (reference sequence). Trimming took 5 bases from V and 2 from J; bases not matched to a gene: 2. This CDR3 contains 14 residues. Written as DNA, the CDR3 is TGTGCCAGCAGTGACAGGGGGGGCAATCAGCCCCAGCATTTT. Its protein product is CASSDRGGNQPQHF.